The 20 T cell receptor beta chains below were found in one sample sequenced in a study of regulatory T cells in long-lasting Graves disease. Time point in this sample: newly diagnosed GD, antithyroid drugs for less than 3 months. RNA extracted from PBMCs served as the sequencing template. Both iRepertoire HTBI primers and Arm-PCR of CDR3 regions were used to build the TCR beta libraries. TCRdb re-analysed the multiplex PCR reads in MiXCR, keeping a single row per CDR3 protein. The sample holds about 350,000 distinct CDR3 sequences, roughly 17% seen once. The data also belong to a second study, concerning T cells in Graves' hyperthyroidism and ophthalmopathy.

The starting material was peripheral blood mononuclear cells (PBMCs), obtained at new diagnosis, from a patient treated with antithyroid drugs. All receptors come from a man in his forties with Graves disease.

V usage is TRBV19 and J usage is TRBJ2-7; D gene unclear. Germline-derived CDR1 and CDR2 are LNHDA and SQIVND (reference sequence). CDR3 length equals 13 residues. Trimming left V 8 bases short and J 2 bases short, with 13 bases between. The CDR3 nucleotides are TGTGCCAGTTCGGACGCGTACCCCTACGAGCAGTACTTC. Protein sequence: CASSDAYPYEQYF.

This clonotype was recorded many times. The rearrangement joins TRBV28 to TRBJ1-2; D is undetermined. The CDR3 spans 10 residues. V lost 4 bases and J lost 6, with 3 bases in between. Germline V gene sequence: CDR1 MDHEN, CDR2 SYDVKM. In nucleotides, the CDR3 is TGTGCCAGCAGTTCCAATGGCTACACCTTC. As protein: CASSSNGYTF.

This clonotype was observed at least ten times. V and J are TRBV28 and TRBJ2-1; 14 bases are shared with TRBD2. The CDR3 has 16 residues. J was trimmed by 9 bases and V by 4 bases; bases with no gene match: 8. CDR1 and CDR2 from the germline V gene are MDHEN and SYDVKM. The CDR3 protein is CASSSATSGGVSEQFF. DNA of the CDR3: TGTGCCAGCAGTTCCGCGACTAGCGGGGGGGTGAGTGAGCAGTTCTTC.

The rearrangement links TRBV7-2 to TRBJ2-3; 10 bases are shared with TRBD2. Trimming at V came to 4 bases and at J to 2 bases, leaving 6 bases not matched to a gene. CDR3 length: 16 residues. Germline lookup yields CDR1 SGHTA and CDR2 FQGNSA. This CDR3 reads CASSSGTSALTDTQYF. CDR3 sequence (DNA): TGTGCCAGCAGCTCAGGGACTAGCGCCCTCACAGATACGCAGTATTTT.

This rearrangement joins TRBV19 to TRBJ2-5; 10 positions agree with TRBD1. Germline V lookup: CDR1 LNHDA, CDR2 SQIVND (reference sequence). V was pared by 8 bases and J by 1 base, with 1 base of the junction left unmatched. CDR3 length equals 13 residues. CDR3: CASGQGGQETQYF. The CDR3 nucleotides read TGTGCCAGTGGACAGGGGGGCCAAGAGACCCAGTACTTC.

The sample holds a few counts of this clonotype. A much bigger clone sits one base away, suggesting this may be a read error. This chain's CDR3 is CASRHTAGATEASF. The CDR3 nucleotides read TGTGCCAGCAGACATACTGCAGGTGCCACTGAAGCTTCCTTT. This chain uses TRBV16 with TRBJ1-1, with unresolved D. From germline, CDR1 is KGHSY and CDR2 FQNENV. The CDR3 has 14 residues.

This clonotype was recorded many times. The CDR3 loop reads CASSYTGQGSYNSPLHF. For the CDR3, the DNA is TGTGCCAGCAGTTACACCGGACAGGGCTCCTATAATTCACCCCTCCACTTT. The genes are TRBV6-5 and TRBJ1-6; 8 bases are a match to TRBD1. Trimming at V came to 2 bases and at J to 0 bases, leaving 3 bases not matched to a gene. Germline CDR1 and CDR2: MNHEY and SVGAGI. The CDR3 has 17 amino acids.

The chain links TRBV6-2 or TRBV6-3 to TRBJ1-1; TRBD1 matches at 7 bases. The V segment lost 5 bases and the J segment 6 bases; nucleotides outside the gene matches: 12. The CDR3 contains 15 residues. Germline CDR1 is MNHEY and CDR2 is SVGEGT. CDR3 sequence reads: CASSNTLRGHAEAFF. CDR3 DNA: TGTGCCAGCAGTAACACCCTGAGGGGGCACGCTGAAGCTTTCTTT.

In its sample, this clonotype was seen a few times. CDR3: CASSQVGHQPEAFF. In nucleotides, the CDR3 is TGCGCCAGCAGCCAAGTGGGGCACCAGCCCGAAGCTTTCTTT. The rearrangement links TRBV4-1 to TRBJ1-1; D perhaps matches TRBD1 (5 bases). This CDR3 is built from 14 residues. Deletions cut 1 base from V and 8 bases from J, with 14 bases between. Germline lookup yields CDR1 MGHRA and CDR2 YSYEKL.

This clonotype showed up many times. The J gene is TRBJ1-4, the V gene TRBV20-1, with D perhaps matching TRBD1 (6 bases). The CDR3 has 13 amino acids. In germline, CDR1 is DFQATT, CDR2 SNEGSKA (reference sequence). V shed 7 bases and J shed 5 bases, with 14 bases lying between them. CDR3 in amino acids: CSVLARGNEKLFF. CDR3 coding DNA: TGCAGTGTACTCGCCAGGGGAAATGAAAAACTGTTTTTT.

This clonotype was seen only a few times. CDR3 coding DNA: TGTGCCAGCAGTTTAGCGCTTAGGAGGATAGCGGGGGGCTCCTACAATGAGCAGTTCTTC. This codes for CASSLALRRIAGGSYNEQFF. The J gene is TRBJ2-1, the V gene TRBV12-3 or TRBV12-4; 10 nucleotides line up with TRBD2. Trimming took 0 bases from V and 0 from J; bases not matched to a gene: 11. This CDR3 region has 20 residues.

This clonotype was recorded at least ten times. The rearrangement joins TRBV28 to TRBJ1-4; D remains ambiguous. CDR1 is MDHEN, CDR2 SYDVKM, per germline. The CDR3 totals 15 residues. V was clipped by 7 bases and J by 6 bases, with 18 bases between them. The CDR3 DNA is TGTGCCAGCACTACCGCAGGCGGTTTCCATGAAAAACTGTTTTTT. This encodes CASTTAGGFHEKLFF.

This clonotype was recorded at least ten times. The rearrangement joins TRBV2 to TRBJ2-5; no reliable D call. CDR1 is SNHLY, CDR2 FYNNEI, per germline. The length of the CDR3 is 12 residues. CDR3 residues: CAAASQQETQYF. In DNA, the CDR3 is TGTGCAGCAGCGTCTCAACAAGAGACCCAGTACTTC.

V usage is TRBV25-1 and J usage is TRBJ2-2, with a weak D call TRBD1 (6 bases). V was cut by 6 bases and J by 1 base, with 12 bases left in between. The CDR3 has 15 amino acids. CDR1 is MGHDK and CDR2 is SYGVNS in the germline V gene. The CDR3 loop reads CASRARRGNTGELFF. The CDR3 DNA follows: TGTGCCAGCAGAGCCCGCAGGGGGAACACCGGGGAGCTGTTTTTT.

This chain connects TRBV7-9 to TRBJ2-3; maybe TRBD1 (5 bases). Trimming cost V 5 bases and J 2 bases, with 8 bases left between them. The length of the CDR3 is 13 residues. The germline gives CDR1 SEHNR, CDR2 FQNEAQ (reference sequence). CDR3 DNA: TGTGCCAGCAGCACAGGAATCACAGATACGCAGTATTTT. It is translated as CASSTGITDTQYF.

This clonotype has a handful of counts. One end of the junction fails to match germline, which may point to a read error. The V gene is TRBV2, the J gene TRBJ2-7; D is uncertain. Germline CDR1 reads SNHLY; CDR2 reads FYNNEI. This CDR3 spans 14 amino acids. CDR3 in DNA: TGTGCCAGCGAATTAGAGGTTGGGTTACTCAATCGGATCTTC. Its protein is CASELEVGLLNRIF.

The V and J genes are TRBV9 and TRBJ1-1; no clear D gene. With 0 bases removed from V and 3 bases from J, the gap between germline ends came to 6 bases. The CDR3 consists of 13 residues. Per the germline V gene, CDR1 is SGDLS and CDR2 is YYNGEE. The CDR3, as DNA: TGTGCCAGCAGCGTAGGACACCACACTGAAGCTTTCTTT. Amino acids: CASSVGHHTEAFF.

The table lists this clonotype with many counts. This chain links TRBV2 with TRBJ1-5; TRBD1 is a possible D gene (6 bases). V was shortened by 7 bases and J by 5 bases, with 12 bases between the two germline ends. The CDR3 spans 13 residues. CDR1 and CDR2 (germline): SNHLY, FYNNEI. CDR3 bases: TGTGCCAGCAAACAGGGTTCCGATCAGCCCCAGCATTTT. It is translated as CASKQGSDQPQHF.

This CDR3 is CSARAPGNSPLHF. CDR3 DNA: TGCAGTGCTAGGGCCCCGGGGAATTCACCCCTCCACTTT. The chain couples TRBV20-1 to TRBJ1-6; unclear D gene. The CDR3 sequence is 13 residues long. Trimming took off 3 bases at V and 7 bases at J, with 10 bases between the two ends. Germline-derived CDR1 and CDR2 are DFQATT and SNEGSKA (reference sequence).

This clonotype was counted ten times or more. The gene calls are TRBV9 and TRBJ2-7; perhaps D is TRBD1 or TRBD2 (6 bases each). The CDR3 has 14 residues. V was pared by 0 bases and J by 7 bases, with 14 bases between. Germline V gene lookup returns CDR1 SGDLS and CDR2 YYNGEE. For the CDR3, the DNA is TGTGCCAGCAGCGTAGATCCGGGGGCAGGGGAGCAGTACTTC. Translation gives CASSVDPGAGEQYF. Supplemented by reference TRBV9 and TRBJ2-7, the full variable domain reads DSGVTQTPKHLITATGQRVTLRCSPRSGDLSVYWYQQSLDQGLQFLIQYYNGEERAKGNILERFSAQQFPDLHSELNLSSLELGDSALYFCASSVDPGAGEQYFGPGTRLTVT.